Below are 29 T cell receptor beta chains sequenced from a single sample in a study of blood T cell repertoires in COVID-19. Generated by immunoSEQ multiplex PCR, the TCRdb table keeps only in-frame clones and is missing some. The sample shows around 200,000 clones, around 85% of them seen only once. Sequenced material: peripheral blood. The source of these receptors is a man aged 30 to 39 with acute or convalescent COVID-19.

This clone was found once. The J gene is TRBJ1-6, the V gene TRBV20-1, with D perhaps TRBD1 (5 bases). This CDR3 has 16 residues. Germline CDR1 reads DFQATT; CDR2 reads SNEGSKA (reference sequence). V was trimmed by 3 bases and J by 0 bases, leaving 12 bases between them. The CDR3 spells CSASPTESSYNSPLHF. DNA for the CDR3: TGCAGTGCTAGTCCGACAGAAAGCTCCTATAATTCACCCCTCCACTTT.

This clone was seen a few times. V usage is TRBV3-1 (or the pseudogene TRBV3-2) and J usage is TRBJ1-6, with D perhaps matching TRBD1 (6 bases). This CDR3 region has 15 residues. CDR1 is LGHDT, CDR2 YNNKEL, per germline (reference sequence). The V end was cut by 3 bases, the J end by 10 bases, with 16 bases between. The CDR3 region is CASSQSGTKSSPLHF. CDR3 in DNA: TGTGCCAGCAGCCAGTCCGGGACAAAAAGCTCACCCCTCCACTTT.

V usage is TRBV6-9 and J usage is TRBJ1-6, with 8 bases matching TRBD1. The CDR3 is made up of 18 amino acids. The germline CDR1 and CDR2 sequences are MNHGY and SVAAGI. The V gene end was trimmed by 10 bases and the J gene end by 0 bases; junction bases not matched to a gene: 14. CDR3 residues: CATPIRTGRVSYNSPLHF. The CDR3 nucleotides read TGTGCCACTCCCATTAGGACAGGGCGGGTCTCCTATAATTCACCCCTCCACTTT.

V is TRBV7-3 and J is TRBJ2-6, with D uncertain. Germline V gene lookup returns CDR1 SGHTA and CDR2 FQGTGA. Trimming shortened V by 5 bases and J by 0 bases, and 8 bases separated the two germline ends. There are 15 residues in the CDR3. CDR3 loop: CASSPAVSGANVLTF. The CDR3 nucleotides read TGTGCCAGCAGCCCCGCAGTCTCTGGGGCCAACGTCCTGACTTTC.

This clone has a single count. The V call is TRBV6-1, the J call TRBJ2-2; the D gene is possibly TRBD2 (7 bases). The CDR3 is made up of 20 amino acids. Deletions cut 2 bases from V and 2 bases from J, with 24 bases between. CDR1 MNHNS and CDR2 SASEGT come from the germline V gene. In nucleotides, the CDR3 is TGTGCCAGCAGTGAAAGGGGGACCTATGGGGGGGCCGACAACACCGGGGAGCTGTTTTTT. This sequence encodes CASSERGTYGGADNTGELFF.

This clone came up once. The V call is TRBV12-3 or TRBV12-4, the J call TRBJ1-4; no clear D gene. This CDR3 has 13 amino acids. V shed 5 bases and J shed 6 bases, with 10 bases lying between them. This chain's CDR3 is CASSMWSDEKLFF. The CDR3 DNA follows: TGTGCCAGCAGTATGTGGTCGGATGAAAAACTGTTTTTT.

V is TRBV19 and J is TRBJ1-2; D is uncertain. V was trimmed by 11 bases and J by 1 base, leaving 11 bases between them. This CDR3 contains 12 residues. In germline, CDR1 is LNHDA, CDR2 SQIVND (reference sequence). The CDR3 DNA sequence: TGTGCCGGAAGACGGGATAACTATGGCTACACCTTC. Encoded protein: CAGRRDNYGYTF.

The genes are TRBV24-1 and TRBJ1-2; 12 bases are shared with TRBD1. The CDR3 runs to 14 residues. V trimming: 3 bases; J trimming: 6 bases; junction bases outside the gene matches: 1. Germline V gene data show CDR1 as KGHDR and CDR2 as SFDVKD. The CDR3 sequence is CATSDRDRGHGYTF. CDR3 sequence (DNA): TGTGCCACCAGTGATCGGGACAGGGGGCATGGCTACACCTTC.

V gene TRBV20-1 combines with J gene TRBJ2-7; D is uncertain. Germline values: CDR1 DFQATT, CDR2 SNEGSKA (reference sequence). The CDR3 spans 11 residues. V lost 5 bases to trimming and J lost 5 bases, with 10 bases between them. CDR3: CSAQITDEQYF. CDR3 nucleotide sequence: TGCAGTGCTCAGATAACCGACGAGCAGTACTTC.

The chain links TRBV27 to TRBJ1-2; no reliable D call. The germline V gene has CDR1 MNHEY and CDR2 SMNVEV (reference sequence). The V and J ends lost 4 bases and 0 bases respectively, with 6 bases between them. This CDR3 comprises 13 residues. The CDR3 DNA follows: TGTGCCAGCAGTTACAGTGCTAACTATGGCTACACCTTC. Residues: CASSYSANYGYTF.

This clone showed up just a few times. V gene TRBV28 combines with J gene TRBJ1-2; the D is unclear. Looked up from germline, CDR1 is MDHEN and CDR2 is SYDVKM. Trimming stripped 6 bases from V and 4 bases from J, with 12 bases between. The CDR3 length is 13 residues. CDR3 residues: CASRRSTIYGYTF. CDR3 nucleotides: TGTGCCAGCAGACGCTCTACGATCTATGGCTACACCTTC.

This chain uses TRBV12-3 or TRBV12-4 with TRBJ2-7; D gene ambiguous. This CDR3 spans 12 amino acids. The germline V and J ends were trimmed by 1 base and 6 bases, with 7 bases remaining between them. CDR3 nucleotide sequence: TGTGCCAGCAGTTTAGAACACCCCGAGCAGTACTTC. Its protein product is CASSLEHPEQYF.

This clone turned up a few times. The rearrangement links TRBV5-1 to TRBJ1-1, with TRBD1 matching 7 bases. CDR3 length equals 14 residues. V shed 4 bases, J shed 5 bases, and the junction held 8 bases outside the gene matches. Germline V CDR1 and CDR2: SGHRS, YFSETQ. The CDR3 sequence is CASSAAGGRTEAFF. CDR3 nucleotide sequence: TGCGCCAGCAGCGCAGCAGGGGGTAGGACTGAAGCTTTCTTT. Together with reference TRBV5-1 and TRBJ1-1, the CDR3 gives the full variable domain: KAGVTQTPRYLIKTRGQQVTLSCSPISGHRSVSWYQQTPGQGLQFLFEYFSETQRNKGNFPGRFSGRQFSNSRSEMNVSTLELGDSALYLCASSAAGGRTEAFFGQGTRLTVV.

The gene calls are TRBV5-4 and TRBJ1-2, with a possible D match to TRBD1 (5 bases). Trimming took off 4 bases at V and 2 bases at J, with 12 bases between the two ends. CDR1 is SGHNT and CDR2 is YYREEE in the germline V gene (reference sequence). The CDR3 has 14 amino acids. The CDR3 region is CASSGTGRNYGYTF. In DNA, the CDR3 is TGTGCCAGCAGCGGGACCGGGAGGAACTATGGCTACACCTTC.

The genes are TRBV7-3 and TRBJ1-3; no clear D gene. Germline values: CDR1 SGHTA, CDR2 FQGTGA. This CDR3 is built from 16 residues. Trimming removed 5 bases at V and 0 bases at J, with 14 bases between. CDR3 residues: CASSPGSASSGNTIYF. The CDR3 DNA reads TGTGCCAGCAGCCCGGGGTCCGCCTCCTCTGGAAACACCATATATTTT.

The rearrangement uses TRBV30 and TRBJ1-5; 8 bases agree with TRBD1. V lost 1 base to trimming and J lost 2 bases; unmatched junction nucleotides: 4. This CDR3 has 15 amino acids. The germline CDR1 and CDR2 sequences are GTSNPN and SVGIG (reference sequence). The CDR3 region has the DNA TGTGCCTGGAGTGACGACAGGGGTGGCAATCAGCCCCAGCATTTT. This encodes CAWSDDRGGNQPQHF.

The chain has TRBV6-1 and TRBJ1-1; D not resolved. Per germline, CDR1 MNHNS and CDR2 SASEGT. The CDR3 contains 10 residues. The germline V and J ends were trimmed by 3 bases and 8 bases, with 4 bases remaining between them. DNA of the CDR3: TGTGCCAGCAGTGACAGGGAAGCTTTCTTT. Translation: CASSDREAFF.

J is TRBJ1-2 and V is TRBV28; TRBD1 might be the D (6 bases). The CDR3 loop spans 14 amino acids. Trimming removed 4 bases from V and 2 bases from J, with 11 bases in between. Germline V gene data show CDR1 as MDHEN and CDR2 as SYDVKM. Here the CDR3 DNA reads TGTGCCAGCAGTTCTTTAACAGGGAACTATGGCTACACCTTC. Its protein is CASSSLTGNYGYTF.

This chain joins TRBV28 and TRBJ1-1; perhaps TRBD1 as D (5 bases). In germline, CDR1 is MDHEN, CDR2 SYDVKM. There are 16 residues in the CDR3. With 5 bases removed from V and 1 base from J, the gap between germline ends came to 17 bases. Here the CDR3 reads CASSIIGRGTNTEAFF. As DNA, the CDR3 is TGTGCCAGCAGTATTATTGGGAGGGGTACGAACACTGAAGCTTTCTTT.

This clone was seen only once. The rearrangement uses TRBV27 and TRBJ2-3; 9 bases agree with TRBD2. The V gene's germline CDR1 is MNHEY and CDR2 SMNVEV (reference sequence). Losses at the gene ends were 7 bases for V and 2 bases for J; bases not matched to a gene: 10. This CDR3 has 16 amino acids. The CDR3: CASTMGGGEYTDTQYF. The CDR3 DNA reads TGTGCCAGCACCATGGGCGGGGGGGAATACACAGATACGCAGTATTTT.

The chain combines TRBV4-1 with TRBJ1-3, with D maybe TRBD1 (5 bases). Germline CDR1 and CDR2: MGHRA and YSYEKL. The ends were cut back, 6 bases at V and 0 bases at J, with 12 bases in the middle. This CDR3 region has 15 residues. CDR3 in DNA: TGCGCCAGCAGGGCGGGACCGCTCTCTGGAAACACCATATATTTT. Protein sequence: CASRAGPLSGNTIYF.

The rearrangement links TRBV28 to TRBJ1-1, with D maybe TRBD1 (6 bases). The CDR3 covers 12 residues. Germline CDR1 reads MDHEN; CDR2 reads SYDVKM. Trimming took off 3 bases at V and 9 bases at J, with 11 bases between the two ends. The CDR3 loop is CASSLPQGKAFF. CDR3 bases: TGTGCCAGCAGTTTGCCTCAGGGGAAAGCTTTCTTT.

This clone was picked up a small number of times. V gene TRBV19 combines with J gene TRBJ2-7; D unclear. The V and J ends lost 3 bases and 1 base respectively, with 10 bases between them. The CDR3 sequence is 14 residues long. The germline gives CDR1 LNHDA, CDR2 SQIVND (reference sequence). CDR3 nucleotide sequence: TGTGCCAGTAGTATTATTGGCAGTTCCTACGAGCAGTACTTC. As protein: CASSIIGSSYEQYF.

This chain uses TRBV19 with TRBJ2-3; D is uncertain. This CDR3 region has 16 residues. V lost 3 bases and J 2 bases, leaving 15 bases between the germline ends. Looked up from germline, CDR1 is LNHDA and CDR2 is SQIVND (reference sequence). The chain's CDR3 is CASSIGVKLNTDTQYF. In nucleotides, the CDR3 is TGTGCCAGTAGTATTGGAGTGAAGTTGAACACAGATACGCAGTATTTT.

The chain has TRBV10-1 and TRBJ1-2; possibly TRBD1 for D (5 bases). Germline CDR1 reads WNHNN; CDR2 reads SYGVQD (reference sequence). V gave up 5 bases and J gave up 5 bases, with 15 bases separating them. There are 14 residues in the CDR3. CDR3 DNA sequence: TGCGCCAGCAGTCCATCGACAGCCACATATGGCTACACCTTC. As protein: CASSPSTATYGYTF.

The V call is TRBV18, the J call TRBJ1-1; tentatively, D is TRBD1 (5 bases). The germline V and J ends were trimmed by 5 bases and 0 bases, with 16 bases remaining between them. This CDR3 is 16 amino acids long. CDR1 is KGHSH, CDR2 LQKENI, per germline. CDR3 sequence reads: CASSREQVGMNTEAFF. CDR3 DNA sequence: TGTGCCAGCTCAAGGGAACAGGTAGGAATGAACACTGAAGCTTTCTTT.

The genes are TRBV20-1 and TRBJ1-1; no definite D call. The length of the CDR3 is 12 residues. CDR1 is DFQATT and CDR2 is SNEGSKA in the germline V gene (reference sequence). V lost 3 bases and J 10 bases, leaving 15 bases between the germline ends. The CDR3 DNA reads as TGCAGTGCTAGTGATCCGCCGGGAGGAGCTTTCTTT. This gives the protein CSASDPPGGAFF.

This chain joins TRBV28 and TRBJ1-2; no clear D. The V and J ends lost 5 bases and 0 bases respectively, with 4 bases between them. The CDR3 loop spans 12 amino acids. CDR1 MDHEN and CDR2 SYDVKM come from the germline V gene. CDR3 nucleotides: TGTGCCAGCAGTCCTTCTAACTATGGCTACACCTTC. This encodes CASSPSNYGYTF.

The chain joins TRBV7-6 to TRBJ2-5; 10 bases fit TRBD2. V dropped 5 bases and J dropped 1; count of bases not matched to a gene: 4. The CDR3 runs 15 residues. Germline loops: CDR1 SGHVS, CDR2 FNYEAQ. DNA for the CDR3: TGTGCCAGCAGCCCACTAGCGGGGAGCCAAGAGACCCAGTACTTC. It encodes CASSPLAGSQETQYF.